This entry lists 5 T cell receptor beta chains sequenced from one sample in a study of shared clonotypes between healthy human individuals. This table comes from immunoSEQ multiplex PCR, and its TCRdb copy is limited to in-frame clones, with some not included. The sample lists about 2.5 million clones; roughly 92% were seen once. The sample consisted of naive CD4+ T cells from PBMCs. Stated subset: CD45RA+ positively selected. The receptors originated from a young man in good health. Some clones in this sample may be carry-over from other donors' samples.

The CDR3 nucleotides are TGTGCCAGTAGTCCGGGCTACCCCTCTGGGGCCAACGTCCTGACTTTC. This translates into CASSPGYPSGANVLTF. The chain uses TRBV19 and TRBJ2-6, with D hard to call. Trimming cost V 5 bases and J 0 bases, with 11 bases left between them. CDR1 is LNHDA, CDR2 SQIVND, per germline (reference sequence). CDR3 length: 16 amino acids.

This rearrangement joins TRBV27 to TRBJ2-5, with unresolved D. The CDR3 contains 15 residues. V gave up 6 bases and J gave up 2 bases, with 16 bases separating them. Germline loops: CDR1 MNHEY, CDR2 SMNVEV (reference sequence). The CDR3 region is CASSVIGDGQETQYF. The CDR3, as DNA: TGTGCCAGCAGCGTGATTGGTGACGGGCAAGAGACCCAGTACTTC.

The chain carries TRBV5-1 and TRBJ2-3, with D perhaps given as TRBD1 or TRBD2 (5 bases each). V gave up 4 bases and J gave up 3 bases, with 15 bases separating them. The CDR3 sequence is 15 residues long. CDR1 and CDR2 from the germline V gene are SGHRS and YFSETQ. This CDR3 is CASSQGRYMTDTQYF. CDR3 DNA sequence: TGCGCCAGCAGCCAGGGACGGTACATGACAGATACGCAGTATTTT.

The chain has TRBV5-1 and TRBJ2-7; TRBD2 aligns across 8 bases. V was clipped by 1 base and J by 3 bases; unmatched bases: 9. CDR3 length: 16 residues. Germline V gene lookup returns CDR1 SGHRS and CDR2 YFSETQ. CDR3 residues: CASSLRELAALYEQYF. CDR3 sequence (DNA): TGCGCCAGCAGCTTGAGAGAACTAGCGGCGCTCTACGAGCAGTACTTC.

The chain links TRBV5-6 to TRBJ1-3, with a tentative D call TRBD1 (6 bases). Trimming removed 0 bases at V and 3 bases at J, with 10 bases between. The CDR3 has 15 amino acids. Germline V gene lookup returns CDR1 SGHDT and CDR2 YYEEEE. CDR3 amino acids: CASSLVRQDGNTIYF. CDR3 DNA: TGTGCCAGCAGCTTGGTACGACAGGATGGAAACACCATATATTTT.